This entry concerns a single T cell receptor beta chain. The germline gives CDR1 SGHVS, CDR2 FNYEAQ. Losses at the gene ends were 4 bases for V and 5 bases for J; bases not matched to a gene: 13. The CDR3 sequence is 18 residues long. This entry is derived from a study of blood T cell repertoires in COVID-19. Overall study: Specimens from acute and convalescent COVID-19 originated in the United States, Italy and Spain. The cDNA or gDNA used as material had been derived from T cells, B-cell-depleted T cells, or PBMCs.

Original analysis: For nucleated cells, counts were estimated from reference gene primer amplification. Measured with immunoSEQ multiplex PCR; TCRdb has only the in-frame clones, and not every one. That table furnishes V, J and clone size, whereas the DNA furnished D and trimming. The sample records 410,000 or so clones, around nine tenths being singletons. This TCR came from a woman in her thirties or forties with COVID-19, enrolled during active disease. V usage is TRBV7-6 and J usage is TRBJ2-7, with TRBD2 matching over 14 bases. Sequenced sample: peripheral blood. CDR3 in amino acids: CASSSEGLAGADLHEQYF. The CDR3 nucleotides read TGTGCCAGCAGCTCTGAGGGACTAGCGGGAGCAGATCTCCACGAGCAGTACTTC.